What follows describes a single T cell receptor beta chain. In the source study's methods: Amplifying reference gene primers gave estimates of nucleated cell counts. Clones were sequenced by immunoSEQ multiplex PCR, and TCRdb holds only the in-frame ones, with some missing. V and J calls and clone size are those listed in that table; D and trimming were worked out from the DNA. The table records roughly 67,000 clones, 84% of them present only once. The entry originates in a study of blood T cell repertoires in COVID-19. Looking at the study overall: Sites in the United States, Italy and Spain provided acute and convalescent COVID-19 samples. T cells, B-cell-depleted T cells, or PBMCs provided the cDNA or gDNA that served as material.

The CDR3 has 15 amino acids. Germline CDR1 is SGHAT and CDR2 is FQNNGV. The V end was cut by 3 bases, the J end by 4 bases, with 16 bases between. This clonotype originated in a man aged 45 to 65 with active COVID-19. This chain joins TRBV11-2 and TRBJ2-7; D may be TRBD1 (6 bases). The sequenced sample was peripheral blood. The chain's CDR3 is CASSFRRLRGYEQYF. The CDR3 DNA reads TGTGCCAGCAGCTTTCGGCGGCTAAGGGGGTACGAGCAGTACTTC.